Below, 18 T cell receptor beta chains from the same sample are listed, as sequenced in a study of blood T cell repertoires in COVID-19. The table came from immunoSEQ multiplex PCR; TCRdb's copy has only in-frame clones and leaves some out. The sample lists some 330,000 clones; roughly four fifths were seen once. Sequences were obtained from PBMCs or T cells enriched from blood (not recorded which). These TCRs come from a woman in her fifties or sixties who had recovered from COVID-19.

This clone came up a few times. This chain joins TRBV10-3 and TRBJ1-1, with D tentatively TRBD1 (5 bases). There are 13 residues in the CDR3. The V gene's germline CDR1 is ENHRY and CDR2 SYGVKD. V lost 4 bases and J lost 3, with 9 bases in between. In DNA form, the CDR3 reads TGTGCCATCAGTGCCAGGGTGGACACTGAAGCTTTCTTT. Its translation: CAISARVDTEAFF.

The chain couples TRBV7-2 to TRBJ1-4, with unresolved D. Trimming stripped 2 bases from V and 6 bases from J, with 7 bases between. The germline V gene has CDR1 SGHTA and CDR2 FQGNSA. There are 13 residues in the CDR3. The DNA for the CDR3 is TGTGCCAGCAGCTTAAACAGTGATGAAAAACTGTTTTTT. Translated: CASSLNSDEKLFF.

A note on this clone: Within the sample, other DNA sequences also encode this same CDR3. The V call is TRBV13, the J call TRBJ1-4; 7 positions match TRBD1. This CDR3 is 16 amino acids long. The J segment lost 8 bases and the V segment lost 6 bases, leaving 15 bases of the junction unmatched. CDR1 is PRHDT and CDR2 is FYEKMQ in the germline V gene (reference sequence). The CDR3 loop reads CASSLTGQTTGEKLFF. The CDR3 region has the DNA TGTGCCAGCAGTCTGACGGGACAGACGACTGGGGAAAAACTGTTTTTT.

This clone appeared a single time. This specimen includes other DNA sequences encoding the same CDR3. The V call is TRBV7-9, the J call TRBJ2-1; D is ambiguous. Per the germline V gene, CDR1 is SEHNR and CDR2 is FQNEAQ (reference sequence). V was shortened by 1 base and J by 0 bases, with 4 bases between the two germline ends. The length of the CDR3 is 14 residues. CDR3 coding DNA: TGTGCCAGCAGCTTAGGCGGCTCCTACAATGAGCAGTTCTTC. Translation gives CASSLGGSYNEQFF.

The CDR3 sequence: CASSSRQGEKLFF. The DNA for the CDR3 is TGTGCCAGCAGCTCACGACAGGGTGAAAAACTGTTTTTT. The chain carries TRBV4-2 and TRBJ1-4; 7 nucleotides match TRBD1. CDR1 is LGHNA and CDR2 is YNFKEQ in the germline V gene. Trimming at V came to 5 bases and at J to 7 bases, leaving 4 bases not matched to a gene. The CDR3 loop spans 13 amino acids.

V usage is TRBV14 and J usage is TRBJ1-2; D gene ambiguous. Per germline, CDR1 SGHDN and CDR2 FVKESK. The V end lost 5 bases, the J end lost 4 bases, and 14 bases lay between the germline ends. This CDR3 region has 14 residues. Here the CDR3 reads CASSTDLTGYGYTF. CDR3 DNA: TGTGCCAGCAGCACCGATCTCACGGGCTATGGCTACACCTTC.

The chain couples TRBV19 to TRBJ1-6; a possible D gene is TRBD1 (6 bases). The CDR3 spans 16 residues. CDR1 LNHDA and CDR2 SQIVND come from the germline V gene (reference sequence). The ends were cut back, 7 bases at V and 8 bases at J, with 21 bases in the middle. In DNA, the CDR3 is TGTGCCAGTAACGGGTTGGGGCAGGGGACCTATTCACCCCTCCACTTT. It is translated as CASNGLGQGTYSPLHF.

This clone was counted between two and nine times. The chain couples TRBV13 to TRBJ2-1; 12 bases line up with TRBD2. CDR3 length equals 14 residues. V lost 7 bases to trimming and J lost 10 bases; unmatched junction nucleotides: 8. Germline CDR1 is PRHDT and CDR2 is FYEKMQ (reference sequence). CDR3 sequence: CASNILAGGREQFF. The CDR3 nucleotides read TGTGCCAGCAATATACTAGCGGGGGGAAGGGAGCAGTTCTTC. Full variable domain (remainder filled in from reference TRBV13 and TRBJ2-1): AAGVIQSPRHLIKEKRETATLKCYPIPRHDTVYWYQQGPGQDPQFLISFYEKMQSDKGSIPDRFSAQQFSDYHSELNMSSLELGDSALYFCASNILAGGREQFFGPGTRLTVL.

This clone occurred a few times. The chain recombines TRBV19 with TRBJ1-5; 8 nucleotides match TRBD1. CDR1 and CDR2 from the germline V gene are LNHDA and SQIVND (reference sequence). The CDR3 length is 14 residues. With V trimmed by 9 bases and J by 4 bases, 8 bases remained unmatched. As DNA, the CDR3 is TGTGCCAGCCAATCAGGGGGCGGGAATCAGCCCCAGCATTTT. Translated, it gives CASQSGGGNQPQHF. Full variable domain (missing parts from reference TRBV19 and TRBJ1-5): DGGITQSPKYLFRKEGQNVTLSCEQNLNHDAMYWYRQDPGQGLRLIYYSQIVNDFQKGDIAEGYSVSREKKESFPLTVTSAQKNPTAFYLCASQSGGGNQPQHFGDGTRLSIL.

The V call is TRBV5-4, the J call TRBJ1-2; TRBD1 matches 12 bases. Germline V lookup: CDR1 SGHNT, CDR2 YYREEE (reference sequence). CDR3 length: 16 residues. V lost 2 bases and J lost 6; bases outside the gene matches: 8. CDR3 bases: TGTGCCAGCAGCTTACCCCGGGACAGGGGGCAGCATGGCTACACCTTC. This gives the protein CASSLPRDRGQHGYTF.

This sequence joins TRBV9 and TRBJ1-1, with D uncertain. This CDR3 is 14 amino acids long. V was shortened by 0 bases and J by 0 bases, with 6 bases between the two germline ends. CDR1 SGDLS and CDR2 YYNGEE come from the germline V gene. For the CDR3, the DNA is TGTGCCAGCAGCGTAGGACATATGAACACTGAAGCTTTCTTT. Amino acids: CASSVGHMNTEAFF.

The chain combines TRBV9 with TRBJ1-6; 7 bases agree with TRBD1. The CDR3 length is 15 residues. Losses at the gene ends were 3 bases for V and 10 bases for J; bases not matched to a gene: 10. Germline loops: CDR1 SGDLS, CDR2 YYNGEE. Here the CDR3 DNA reads TGTGCCAGCAGCGCCCAAGGGGCAGGGGGATCACCCCTCCACTTT. Translating it yields CASSAQGAGGSPLHF.

This clone was recorded only once. The chain carries TRBV5-4 and TRBJ2-5, with 9 bases identical to TRBD1. Germline CDR1 is SGHNT and CDR2 is YYREEE (reference sequence). This CDR3 spans 14 amino acids. V shed 3 bases and J 4 bases; nucleotides not matched to a gene: 4. CDR3 residues: CASSYSTGGETQYF. The CDR3 DNA is TGTGCCAGCAGCTACTCGACAGGGGGAGAGACCCAGTACTTC.

CDR3 region: CASSPGGTGGQPQHF. The CDR3 DNA reads TGTGCCAGCAGTCCGGGCGGGACAGGGGGGCAGCCCCAGCATTTT. The chain combines TRBV6-5 with TRBJ1-5; TRBD1 aligns across 11 bases. V gave up 5 bases and J gave up 7 bases; unmatched junction bases: 7. The CDR3 contains 15 residues. Germline CDR1 is MNHEY and CDR2 is SVGAGI.

The rearrangement links TRBV6-2 or TRBV6-3 to TRBJ1-1; no clear D. V dropped 0 bases and J dropped 7 bases, with 3 bases sitting between them. Germline assignment: CDR1 MNHEY and CDR2 SVGEGT. This CDR3 spans 11 amino acids. In nucleotides, the CDR3 is TGTGCCAGCAGTTACTCACTTGAAGCTTTCTTT. It specifies CASSYSLEAFF.

The chain is built from TRBV6-6 and TRBJ2-1, with 12 bases matching TRBD1. The CDR3 length is 17 residues. Unmatched junction bases numbered 9, after V lost 5 bases and J lost 4 bases. Germline V lookup: CDR1 MNHNY, CDR2 SVGAGI (reference sequence). CDR3 residues: CASSPGTGGWGYNEQFF. The CDR3 coding sequence is TGTGCCAGCAGTCCCGGGACAGGGGGCTGGGGATACAATGAGCAGTTCTTC.

The chain is built from TRBV7-2 and TRBJ2-3; the D gene is possibly TRBD2 (7 bases). This CDR3 has 18 amino acids. With 5 bases removed from V and 3 bases from J, the gap between germline ends came to 24 bases. Per the germline V gene, CDR1 is SGHTA and CDR2 is FQGNSA. The CDR3 DNA reads as TGTGCCAGCAGCCTTAGGGGTTCTGGTCGGGGGGCAACAGATACGCAGTATTTT. Its protein is CASSLRGSGRGATDTQYF.

V is TRBV19 and J is TRBJ1-2; TRBD1 aligns across 7 bases. Germline V gives CDR1 LNHDA, CDR2 SQIVND (reference sequence). Unmatched junction bases numbered 10, after V lost 6 bases and J lost 3 bases. The CDR3 spans 15 residues. As DNA, the CDR3 is TGTGCCAGTAGCACTTTCCCGGGACAGCACTATGGCTACACCTTC. This gives the protein CASSTFPGQHYGYTF.